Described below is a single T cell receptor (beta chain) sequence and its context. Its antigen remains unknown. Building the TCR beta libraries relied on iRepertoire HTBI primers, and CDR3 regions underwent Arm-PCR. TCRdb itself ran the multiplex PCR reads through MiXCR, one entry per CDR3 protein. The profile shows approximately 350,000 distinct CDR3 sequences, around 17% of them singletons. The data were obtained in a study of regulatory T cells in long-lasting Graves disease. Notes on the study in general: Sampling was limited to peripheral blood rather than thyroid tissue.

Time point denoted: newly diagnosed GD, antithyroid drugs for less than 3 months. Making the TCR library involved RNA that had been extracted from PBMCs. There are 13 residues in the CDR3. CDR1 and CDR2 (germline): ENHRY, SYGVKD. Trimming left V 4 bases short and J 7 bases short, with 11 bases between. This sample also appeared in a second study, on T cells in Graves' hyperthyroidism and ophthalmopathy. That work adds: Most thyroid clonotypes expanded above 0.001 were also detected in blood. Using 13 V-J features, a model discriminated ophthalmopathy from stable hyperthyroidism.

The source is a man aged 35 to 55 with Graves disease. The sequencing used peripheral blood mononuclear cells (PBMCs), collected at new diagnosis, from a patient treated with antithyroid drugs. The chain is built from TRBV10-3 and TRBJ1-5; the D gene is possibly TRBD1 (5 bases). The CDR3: CAISVTAEQPQHF. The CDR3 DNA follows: TGTGCCATCAGTGTGACAGCCGAACAGCCCCAGCATTTT.